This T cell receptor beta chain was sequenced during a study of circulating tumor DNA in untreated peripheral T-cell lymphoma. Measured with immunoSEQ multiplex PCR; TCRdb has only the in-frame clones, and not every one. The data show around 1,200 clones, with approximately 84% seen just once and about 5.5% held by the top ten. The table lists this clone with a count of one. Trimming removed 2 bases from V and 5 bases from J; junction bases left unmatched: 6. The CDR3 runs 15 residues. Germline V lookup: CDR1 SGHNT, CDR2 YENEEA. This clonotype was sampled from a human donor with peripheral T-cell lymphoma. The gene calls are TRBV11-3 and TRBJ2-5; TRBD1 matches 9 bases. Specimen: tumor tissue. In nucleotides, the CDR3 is TGTGCCAGCAGCTTAAGAACAGGGGGCTGGGAGACCCAGTACTTC. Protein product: CASSLRTGGWETQYF. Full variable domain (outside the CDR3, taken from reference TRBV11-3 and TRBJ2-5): EAGVVQSPRYKIIEKKQPVAFWCNPISGHNTLYWYLQNLGQGPELLIRYENEEAVDDSQLPKDRFSAERLKGVDSTLKIQPAELGDSAVYLCASSLRTGGWETQYFGPGTRLLVL.